This T cell receptor (beta chain) was identified in a study of blood T cell repertoires in COVID-19. Study summary: Sources were T cells, B-cell-depleted T cells, or PBMCs; the material itself was cDNA or gDNA.

The CDR3 extends over 16 amino acids. J was trimmed by 7 bases and V by 3 bases; bases with no gene match: 6. The germline gives CDR1 LNHDA, CDR2 SQIVND (reference sequence). TCRdb's table, derived via immunoSEQ multiplex PCR, lists solely in-frame clones and lacks some. The sample lists around 170,000 clones; roughly 87% were seen once. The chain employs TRBV19 and TRBJ2-1, with 13 nucleotides matching TRBD2. This sequence originates from a man aged 18 to 30 who had recovered from COVID-19. The specimen sequenced was peripheral blood. CDR3 loop: CASSMTWTSGSNEQFF. The CDR3 nucleotides are TGTGCCAGTAGTATGACATGGACTAGCGGGAGTAATGAGCAGTTCTTC.